These 10 T cell receptor beta chains share one sample of origin, sequenced in a study of T cells after yellow fever vaccination. One entry per CDR3 protein results from TCRdb running MiXCR on the 5' RACE reads. Of approximately 600,000 distinct CDR3 sequences in the sample, about 12% were seen once. The specimen comprised PBMCs, sampled on the day of the yellow fever booster vaccination. Receptor source: a man aged 25-45 years who received the YFV17D yellow fever vaccine.

This clonotype was seen a few times. This rearrangement joins TRBV5-6 to TRBJ2-1; D may be TRBD2 (5 bases). This CDR3 has 12 amino acids. Germline V gene data show CDR1 as SGHDT and CDR2 as YYEEEE. V lost 0 bases and J 13 bases, leaving 11 bases between the germline ends. The CDR3: CASSLEEVEQFF. The DNA of the CDR3 is TGTGCCAGCAGCTTGGAGGAGGTAGAACAGTTCTTC. Variable domain in full (rest from reference TRBV5-6 and TRBJ2-1): DAGVTQSPTHLIKTRGQQVTLRCSPKSGHDTVSWYQQALGQGPQFIFQYYEEEERQRGNFPDRFSGHQFPNYSSELNVNALLLGDSALYLCASSLEEVEQFFGPGTRLTVL.

V usage is TRBV29-1 and J usage is TRBJ1-1; D is undetermined. The V gene lost 6 bases and the J gene lost 3 bases, with 11 bases spanning the gap. Germline V gene sequence: CDR1 SQVTM, CDR2 ANQGSEA. The CDR3 covers 12 residues. Here the CDR3 DNA reads TGCAGCGTGAATAGCCGGGACACTGAAGCTTTCTTT. Protein sequence: CSVNSRDTEAFF.

The genes are TRBV25-1 and TRBJ2-7; D call uncertain. V was trimmed by 1 base and J by 2 bases, leaving 9 bases between them. The CDR3 loop spans 14 amino acids. Germline CDR1 reads MGHDK; CDR2 reads SYGVNS. The CDR3 DNA follows: TGTGCCAGCAGTGAATGGGGTTCTACCTACGAGCAGTACTTC. Residues: CASSEWGSTYEQYF.

This clonotype turned up a few times. The rearrangement uses TRBV20-1 and TRBJ2-1, with 15 positions matching TRBD2. The CDR3 is 16 amino acids. CDR1 is DFQATT, CDR2 SNEGSKA, per germline (reference sequence). Trimming took 3 bases from V and 2 from J; bases not matched to a gene: 2. CDR3 amino acids: CSASGTSGRTYNEQFF. CDR3 sequence (DNA): TGCAGTGCTAGCGGGACTAGCGGGAGGACCTACAATGAGCAGTTCTTC.

The chain is built from TRBV12-3 or TRBV12-4 and TRBJ2-1, with unresolved D. With 4 bases removed from V and 8 bases from J, the gap between germline ends came to 18 bases. CDR3 size: 15 residues. CDR3 bases: TGTGCCAGCAGTTCGTCCGAGATTAGACTGGATGAGCAGTTCTTC. This codes for CASSSSEIRLDEQFF.

In its sample, this clonotype was seen a few times. The gene calls are TRBV20-1 and TRBJ1-2, with D unresolved. V was trimmed by 0 bases and J by 4 bases, leaving 12 bases between them. The CDR3 contains 14 residues. Germline CDR1 and CDR2: DFQATT and SNEGSKA (reference sequence). Here the CDR3 reads CSARDQAAIYGYTF. The CDR3 region has the DNA TGCAGTGCTAGAGATCAGGCGGCGATCTATGGCTACACCTTC.

The sample holds many counts of this clonotype. The chain is built from TRBV7-2 and TRBJ2-5; perhaps TRBD1 as D (6 bases). Germline-derived CDR1 and CDR2 are SGHTA and FQGNSA. The CDR3 consists of 16 residues. V was cut by 3 bases and J by 1 base, with 15 bases left in between. This chain's CDR3 is CASSFNVGAGQETQYF. CDR3 bases: TGTGCCAGCAGCTTCAATGTGGGGGCAGGCCAAGAGACCCAGTACTTC.

The V call is TRBV19, the J call TRBJ2-2; D may be TRBD2 (6 bases). Trimming shortened V by 4 bases and J by 3 bases, and 18 bases separated the two germline ends. The CDR3 extends over 17 amino acids. Germline CDR1 reads LNHDA; CDR2 reads SQIVND (reference sequence). CDR3 protein: CASSKPPDYTYTGELFF. For the CDR3, the DNA is TGTGCCAGTAGTAAGCCCCCGGACTACACTTACACCGGGGAGCTGTTTTTT.

The chain recombines TRBV2 with TRBJ2-6, with D perhaps matching TRBD1 or TRBD2 (5 bases each). The V end was cut by 10 bases, the J end by 0 bases, with 22 bases between. Germline CDR1 reads SNHLY; CDR2 reads FYNNEI. This CDR3 spans 18 amino acids. In nucleotides, the CDR3 is TGTGCCACCTCCTGGGACCGGGTCGTGGGCTCTGGGGCCAACGTCCTGACTTTC. It is translated as CATSWDRVVGSGANVLTF.

This clonotype was counted only a few times. The rearrangement uses TRBV9 and TRBJ2-1; a weak D match, TRBD2 (6 bases). Germline V gene lookup returns CDR1 SGDLS and CDR2 YYNGEE. This CDR3 has 14 amino acids. V was cut by 8 bases and J by 6 bases, with 18 bases left in between. In nucleotides, the CDR3 is TGTGCCAGTACTCCAGCCGGGAGTCCCAATGAGCAGTTCTTC. Protein sequence: CASTPAGSPNEQFF.